What follows describes a single T cell receptor (beta chain). Its antigen is undetermined. These data are taken from a study of T cells in Graves' hyperthyroidism and ophthalmopathy. Points from the study as a whole: Blood samples included most of the expanded thyroid clonotypes exceeding 0.001. In simple terms, a model built on 13 V-J features told ophthalmopathy apart from stable hyperthyroidism.

V lost 9 bases to trimming and J lost 6 bases, with 9 bases between them. Germline CDR1 MNHEY, CDR2 SMNVEV (reference sequence). CDR3 length: 11 residues. The source material, RNA transcripts, was used to amplify TCR beta CDR3 regions. The HTBI primer set served for first-round RT-PCR of the TCR CDR3. In TCRdb, the multiplex PCR reads were re-called with MiXCR into one record per CDR3 protein. The sample contains about 350,000 distinct CDR3 sequences, roughly 15% of which appear only once. Input material: blood. This chain joins TRBV27 and TRBJ2-1, with D perhaps matching TRBD2 (5 bases). This receptor was identified in a woman aged 30 to 39 with Graves' hyperthyroidism that later progressed to Graves' ophthalmopathy. Here the CDR3 reads CASGLPNEQFF. For the CDR3, the DNA is TGTGCCAGTGGACTTCCCAATGAGCAGTTCTTC.